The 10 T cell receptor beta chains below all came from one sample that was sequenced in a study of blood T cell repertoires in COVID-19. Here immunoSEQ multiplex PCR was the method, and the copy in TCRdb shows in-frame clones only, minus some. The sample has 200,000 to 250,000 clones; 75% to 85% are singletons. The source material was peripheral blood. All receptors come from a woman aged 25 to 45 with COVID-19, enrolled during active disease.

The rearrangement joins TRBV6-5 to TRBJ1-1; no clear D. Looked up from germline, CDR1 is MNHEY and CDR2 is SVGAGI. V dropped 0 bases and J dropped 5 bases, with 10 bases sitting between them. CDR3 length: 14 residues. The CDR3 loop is CASSYSTRGTEAFF. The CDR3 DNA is TGTGCCAGCAGTTACTCGACCCGGGGTACTGAAGCTTTCTTT.

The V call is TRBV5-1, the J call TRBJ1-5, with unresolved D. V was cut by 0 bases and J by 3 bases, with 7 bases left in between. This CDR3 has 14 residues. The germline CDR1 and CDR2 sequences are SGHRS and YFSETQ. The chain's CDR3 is CASSLGGNNQPQHF. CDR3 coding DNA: TGCGCCAGCAGCTTGGGAGGGAACAATCAGCCCCAGCATTTT. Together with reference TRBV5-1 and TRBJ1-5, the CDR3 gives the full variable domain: KAGVTQTPRYLIKTRGQQVTLSCSPISGHRSVSWYQQTPGQGLQFLFEYFSETQRNKGNFPGRFSGRQFSNSRSEMNVSTLELGDSALYLCASSLGGNNQPQHFGDGTRLSIL.

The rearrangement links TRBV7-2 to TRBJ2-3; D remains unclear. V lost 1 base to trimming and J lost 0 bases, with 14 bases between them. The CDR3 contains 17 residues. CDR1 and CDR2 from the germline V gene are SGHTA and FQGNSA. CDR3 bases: TGTGCCAGCAGCTTAGACGGCAGGCTGATAAGCACAGATACGCAGTATTTT. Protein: CASSLDGRLISTDTQYF.

CDR3 sequence: CASSYSRSNQPQHF. Written as DNA, the CDR3 is TGTGCCAGCAGTTACTCGAGAAGCAATCAGCCCCAGCATTTT. The rearrangement joins TRBV6-6 to TRBJ1-5; no clear D gene. V lost 0 bases to trimming and J lost 1 base, with 4 bases between them. Germline assignment: CDR1 MNHNY and CDR2 SVGAGI (reference sequence). The CDR3 totals 14 residues.

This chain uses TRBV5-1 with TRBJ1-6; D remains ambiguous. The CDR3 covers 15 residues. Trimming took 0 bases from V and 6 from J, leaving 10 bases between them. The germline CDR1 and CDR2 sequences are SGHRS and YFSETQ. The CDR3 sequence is CASSLEPAANSPLHF. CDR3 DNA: TGCGCCAGCAGCTTGGAACCCGCGGCTAATTCACCCCTCCACTTT.

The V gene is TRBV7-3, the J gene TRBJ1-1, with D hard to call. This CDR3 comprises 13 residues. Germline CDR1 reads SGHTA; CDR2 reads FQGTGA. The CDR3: CASSQQMNTEAFF. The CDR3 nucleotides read TGTGCAAGCTCACAGCAAATGAACACTGAAGCTTTCTTT.

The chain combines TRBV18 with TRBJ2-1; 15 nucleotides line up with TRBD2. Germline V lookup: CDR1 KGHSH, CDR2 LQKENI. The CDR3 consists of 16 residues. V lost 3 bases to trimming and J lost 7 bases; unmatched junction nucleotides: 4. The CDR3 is CASSPAGTSGRNEQFF. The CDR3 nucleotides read TGTGCCAGCTCACCTGCTGGGACTAGCGGGAGGAATGAGCAGTTCTTC.

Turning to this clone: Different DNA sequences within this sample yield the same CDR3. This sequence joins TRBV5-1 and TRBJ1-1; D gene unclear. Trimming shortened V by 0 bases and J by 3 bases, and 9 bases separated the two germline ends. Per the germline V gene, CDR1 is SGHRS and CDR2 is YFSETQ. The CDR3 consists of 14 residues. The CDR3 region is CASSLVPGDTEAFF. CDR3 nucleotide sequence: TGCGCCAGCAGCTTGGTTCCGGGAGACACTGAAGCTTTCTTT.

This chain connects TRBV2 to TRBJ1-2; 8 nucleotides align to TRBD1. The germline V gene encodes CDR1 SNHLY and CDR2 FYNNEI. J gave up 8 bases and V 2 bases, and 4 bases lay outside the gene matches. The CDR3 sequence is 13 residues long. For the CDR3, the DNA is TGTGCCAGCAGTGAATCACAGGGGGGCGGCTACACCTTC. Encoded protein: CASSESQGGGYTF.

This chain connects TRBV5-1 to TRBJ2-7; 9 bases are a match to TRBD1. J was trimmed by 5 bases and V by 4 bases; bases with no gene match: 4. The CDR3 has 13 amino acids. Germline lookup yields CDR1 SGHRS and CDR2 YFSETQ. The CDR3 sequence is CASSRTGEDEQYF. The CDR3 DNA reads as TGCGCCAGCAGCCGGACAGGGGAGGACGAGCAGTACTTC.